These 15 T cell receptor beta chains share one sample of origin, sequenced in a study of Tregs in tolerant kidney transplant recipients. Sequencing was performed with immunoSEQ multiplex PCR; in TCRdb, only in-frame clones are kept and a portion is missing. Among approximately 98,000 clones, around 90% were seen once, and the ten largest hold about 0.35%. The input for sequencing was CD4+ T cells from blood, taken before the transplant. The source is a human donor who received a combined kidney and bone marrow transplant.

This clone was observed a single time. J is TRBJ1-3 and V is TRBV7-2; D gene ambiguous. The ends were cut back, 6 bases at V and 0 bases at J, with 12 bases in the middle. CDR3 length: 15 residues. Germline CDR1 is SGHTA and CDR2 is FQGNSA. CDR3 coding DNA: TGTGCCAGCAGTCGCGACAACCTCTCTGGAAACACCATATATTTT. This gives the protein CASSRDNLSGNTIYF.

V is TRBV2 and J is TRBJ2-7, with 10 bases identical to TRBD1. Losses at the gene ends were 4 bases for V and 2 bases for J; bases not matched to a gene: 2. The CDR3 has 14 residues. The germline gives CDR1 SNHLY, CDR2 FYNNEI. The CDR3 protein is CASSAGTGAYEQYF. The CDR3 DNA reads TGTGCCAGCAGTGCCGGGACAGGGGCCTACGAGCAGTACTTC.

The chain has TRBV29-1 and TRBJ1-2, with a weak D call TRBD1 (6 bases). Trimming stripped 5 bases from V and 6 bases from J, with 10 bases between. Germline-derived CDR1 and CDR2 are SQVTM and ANQGSEA. This CDR3 spans 11 amino acids. The CDR3 loop is CSVTAGDGYTF. The CDR3 DNA reads as TGCAGCGTTACGGCAGGGGATGGCTACACCTTC.

The chain joins TRBV5-5 to TRBJ1-3; D unclear. CDR3 length equals 15 residues. Trimming shortened V by 4 bases and J by 6 bases, and 17 bases separated the two germline ends. Germline V gives CDR1 SGHKS, CDR2 YYEKEE (reference sequence). CDR3 DNA: TGTGCCAGCAGCCCGAGACTGGAGCAGTTAAACACCATATATTTT. Its protein is CASSPRLEQLNTIYF.

The rearrangement joins TRBV18 to TRBJ1-5; D possibly corresponds to TRBD1 (6 bases). Looked up from germline, CDR1 is KGHSH and CDR2 is LQKENI. V gave up 3 bases and J gave up 4 bases, with 13 bases separating them. The CDR3 contains 15 residues. The CDR3 DNA is TGTGCCAGCTCACCTAGGACAGCAGGGAATCAGCCCCAGCATTTT. This codes for CASSPRTAGNQPQHF.

This chain connects TRBV5-1 to TRBJ2-7, with 9 bases that match TRBD2. Germline V lookup: CDR1 SGHRS, CDR2 YFSETQ. V lost 3 bases to trimming and J lost 2 bases; unmatched junction nucleotides: 3. This CDR3 is 14 amino acids long. As DNA, the CDR3 is TGCGCCAGCAGCTCTCTAGCGGGGCCCTACGAGCAGTACTTC. This sequence encodes CASSSLAGPYEQYF.

The V call is TRBV6-5, the J call TRBJ1-5; D is possibly TRBD1 (6 bases). CDR1 is MNHEY, CDR2 SVGAGI, per germline. The CDR3 consists of 14 residues. The V and J ends lost 6 bases and 2 bases respectively, with 11 bases between them. The CDR3 is CASRTGSGNQPQHF. Written as DNA, the CDR3 is TGTGCCAGCAGAACAGGGTCCGGCAATCAGCCCCAGCATTTT.

The chain is built from TRBV9 and TRBJ2-2; 7 nucleotides line up with TRBD1. The CDR3 loop spans 16 amino acids. In germline, CDR1 is SGDLS, CDR2 YYNGEE. V dropped 4 bases and J dropped 0; count of bases not matched to a gene: 6. CDR3 residues: CASSRQGHANTGELFF. CDR3 bases: TGTGCCAGCAGCAGACAGGGACACGCGAACACCGGGGAGCTGTTTTTT.

CDR3 DNA: TGTGCCAGCAGCTTAGGCGGGACAGGGGGTCTCGAGCAGTACTTC. It specifies CASSLGGTGGLEQYF. J is TRBJ2-7 and V is TRBV11-3; 11 bases match TRBD1. Per the germline V gene, CDR1 is SGHNT and CDR2 is YENEEA. J was trimmed by 6 bases and V by 1 base; bases with no gene match: 5. The CDR3 loop spans 15 amino acids.

The J gene is TRBJ2-5, the V gene TRBV5-6; D uncertain. Trimming shortened V by 2 bases and J by 1 base, and 12 bases separated the two germline ends. The CDR3 sequence is 15 residues long. The V gene's germline CDR1 is SGHDT and CDR2 YYEEEE. Here the CDR3 reads CASSLRPGSQETQYF. In DNA, the CDR3 is TGTGCCAGCAGCTTAAGGCCAGGATCCCAAGAGACCCAGTACTTC.

The chain joins TRBV7-2 to TRBJ2-7, with 9 bases lining up with TRBD1. CDR3 size: 14 residues. Trimming cost V 5 bases and J 2 bases; bases outside gene matches: 4. CDR1 and CDR2 (germline): SGHTA, FQGNSA. DNA of the CDR3: TGTGCCAGCAGCGCCGGACAGGGGCCCTACGAGCAGTACTTC. Its protein is CASSAGQGPYEQYF.

The V and J genes are TRBV11-2 and TRBJ2-7; TRBD1 matches 7 bases. J gave up 0 bases and V 5 bases, and 10 bases lay outside the gene matches. Germline V gene lookup returns CDR1 SGHAT and CDR2 FQNNGV. The CDR3 covers 16 residues. Written as DNA, the CDR3 is TGTGCCAGCAGCCACCAACGGACAGGACTCTCCTACGAGCAGTACTTC. It codes for CASSHQRTGLSYEQYF.

This chain uses TRBV15 with TRBJ2-5; TRBD1 aligns across 8 bases. V shed 1 base, J shed 4 bases, and the junction held 5 bases outside the gene matches. The CDR3 contains 15 residues. Germline V gives CDR1 LNHNV, CDR2 YYDKDF (reference sequence). The CDR3, as DNA: TGTGCCACCAGCAGAGCGAGGACAGGGCTAGAGACCCAGTACTTC. Translation: CATSRARTGLETQYF.

DNA for the CDR3: TGTGCCAGCAGGAACACAGGAATTGGAACTGAAGCTTTCTTT. It yields the protein CASRNTGIGTEAFF. The J gene is TRBJ1-1, the V gene TRBV25-1; weak D call: TRBD1 (5 bases). The CDR3 spans 14 residues. Germline assignment: CDR1 MGHDK and CDR2 SYGVNS. The V end was cut by 6 bases, the J end by 5 bases, with 16 bases between.

The chain has TRBV25-1 and TRBJ1-2; possible D gene TRBD1, 5 bases. Germline loops: CDR1 MGHDK, CDR2 SYGVNS. V gave up 1 base and J gave up 4 bases, with 13 bases separating them. CDR3 length: 15 amino acids. CDR3 loop: CASSELEGVSYGYTF. For the CDR3, the DNA is TGTGCCAGCAGTGAATTGGAAGGGGTCAGCTATGGCTACACCTTC.